This T cell receptor beta chain was observed in a study of cytomegalovirus exposure and HLA in healthy donors. Study-wide background: Unique TCRs numbering some 80 million, obtained from HLA-typed donors, made up an early data release. Falling in the Caucasian-associated ancestry cluster were 81% of about 400 genotyped donors.

PCR amplification relied on 60 Vbeta primers (plus 13 Jbeta primers). Method: immunoSEQ multiplex PCR; TCRdb's copy keeps in-frame clones and lacks some. The data contain 100,000 or so clones, approximately 80% of them seen just once; the ten biggest clones take up 4.9%. Study-level findings and limits: Further analysis, carried out later, found HLA-associated TCR beta chains more clonally expanded than equally common other chains.

Germline CDR1 reads SGHTA; CDR2 reads FQGTGA. Trimming took 5 bases from V and 0 from J, leaving 8 bases between them. The CDR3 has 14 amino acids. About this clone itself: No antigen is known for it.

Sequences were obtained from PBMCs. The chain couples TRBV7-3 to TRBJ1-5, with D possibly matching TRBD1 (5 bases). The origin of this receptor is a woman aged 40 to 50 in good health and CMV-seronegative. CDR3 nucleotides: TGTGCCAGCAGCCCCGACAGTAGCAATCAGCCCCAGCATTTT. Encoded protein: CASSPDSSNQPQHF.